The 25 T cell receptor beta chains below all came from one sample that was sequenced in a study of blood T cells in healthy people across ages. It was with a sample-barcoded 5' primer and a J-beta primer mix that a second PCR of roughly 7 to 11 cycles was run. TCRdb re-analysed the 5' RACE reads in MiXCR, keeping a single row per CDR3 protein. This sample yields around 580,000 distinct CDR3 sequences, of which around 48% are seen a single time; about 22% belongs to the top ten. Sequences were obtained from blood. The receptors here all came from a man aged 80 or over in good health.

The chain couples TRBV28 to TRBJ1-5; D ambiguous. The ends were cut back, 3 bases at V and 9 bases at J, with 15 bases in the middle. This CDR3 is 14 amino acids long. Germline V gene lookup returns CDR1 MDHEN and CDR2 SYDVKM. The chain's CDR3 is CASSFVSPSRPQHF. The CDR3 DNA reads TGTGCCAGCAGTTTTGTGTCACCCTCGCGGCCCCAGCATTTT.

This chain joins TRBV12-3 or TRBV12-4 and TRBJ1-1; possible D gene TRBD1, 5 bases. This CDR3 is built from 14 residues. V was pared by 6 bases and J by 5 bases, with 16 bases between. Here the CDR3 reads CASRQDLRRTEAFF. CDR3 DNA sequence: TGTGCCAGCAGACAGGACTTAAGACGGACTGAAGCTTTCTTT.

The chain uses TRBV29-1 and TRBJ2-5, with D possibly being TRBD1 (6 bases). Germline V CDR1 and CDR2: SQVTM, ANQGSEA. Trimming cost V 3 bases and J 2 bases, with 10 bases left between them. The CDR3 is made up of 13 amino acids. The CDR3 DNA reads TGCAGCGTTGACCTAGGACAGCAAGAGACCCAGTACTTC. Protein product: CSVDLGQQETQYF.

In this sample, this clonotype turned up many times. The V and J genes are TRBV28 and TRBJ2-7, with TRBD1 as a possible D gene (5 bases). The CDR3 consists of 14 residues. Per germline, CDR1 MDHEN and CDR2 SYDVKM. Between the trimmed V and J ends, which lost 5 bases and 1 base, there was a span of 12 bases. CDR3 DNA: TGTGCCAGCAGTCACCGGACACGGTCCTACGAGCAGTACTTC. It specifies CASSHRTRSYEQYF.

The rearrangement joins TRBV29-1 to TRBJ2-6, with D perhaps matching TRBD2 (5 bases). The V and J ends lost 7 bases and 0 bases respectively, with 10 bases between them. CDR3 size: 14 residues. Germline-derived CDR1 and CDR2 are SQVTM and ANQGSEA. CDR3 in amino acids: CSAYGISGANVLTF. The CDR3 nucleotides read TGCAGCGCTTACGGGATCTCTGGGGCCAACGTCCTGACTTTC.

The rearrangement links TRBV5-1 to TRBJ2-5; TRBD1 aligns across 8 bases. Losses at the gene ends were 5 bases for V and 6 bases for J; bases not matched to a gene: 6. The CDR3 has 13 residues. CDR1 is SGHRS, CDR2 YFSETQ, per germline. DNA of the CDR3: TGCGCCAGCAGTCCCGACAGGGGAAAGACCCAGTACTTC. Its translation: CASSPDRGKTQYF.

The gene calls are TRBV7-8 and TRBJ2-1; D perhaps matches TRBD2 (6 bases). The germline CDR1 and CDR2 sequences are SGHVS and FQNEAQ. CDR3 length: 13 amino acids. Trimming removed 5 bases from V and 4 bases from J, with 9 bases in between. CDR3 in DNA: TGTGCCAGCAGCGGGGAGGAGTACAATGAGCAGTTCTTC. It is translated as CASSGEEYNEQFF.

This clonotype was counted only a few times. V is TRBV4-3 and J is TRBJ1-6; possibly TRBD1 for D (6 bases). Germline V CDR1 and CDR2: LGHNA, YSLEER. V gave up 0 bases and J gave up 8 bases, with 11 bases separating them. The CDR3 loop spans 15 amino acids. The CDR3 sequence: CASSQDAGADSPLHF. DNA of the CDR3: TGCGCCAGCAGCCAAGATGCAGGGGCGGATTCACCCCTCCACTTT.

There are many counts of this clonotype. The rearrangement uses TRBV6-5 and TRBJ1-1; 7 bases are a match to TRBD1. Germline CDR1 reads MNHEY; CDR2 reads SVGAGI. J gave up 1 base and V 6 bases, and 5 bases lay outside the gene matches. There are 14 residues in the CDR3. CDR3 in amino acids: CASRAAGGNTEAFF. For the CDR3, the DNA is TGTGCCAGCAGGGCGGCAGGGGGGAACACTGAAGCTTTCTTT.

V is TRBV12-3 or TRBV12-4 and J is TRBJ2-1; TRBD1 might be the D (6 bases). This CDR3 spans 14 amino acids. The V end lost 6 bases, the J end lost 7 bases, and 16 bases lay between the germline ends. CDR3 protein: CASSPAGALNEQFF. For the CDR3, the DNA is TGTGCCAGCAGCCCGGCAGGGGCTTTGAATGAGCAGTTCTTC.

This clonotype has only a few counts. The chain carries TRBV7-9 and TRBJ2-7; D gene uncertain. Germline CDR1 is SEHNR and CDR2 is FQNEAQ (reference sequence). CDR3 length: 13 residues. V was trimmed by 3 bases and J by 6 bases, leaving 12 bases between them. The CDR3 DNA follows: TGTGCCAGCAGCTTCGGCTCGGTAGGCGAGCAGTACTTC. This encodes CASSFGSVGEQYF.

Comments on this clonotype: Its ends do not fully match the called genes, so a read error is possible. This rearrangement joins TRBV6-5 to TRBJ2-7; 7 nucleotides agree with TRBD1. Germline V gives CDR1 MNHEY, CDR2 SVGAGI. CDR3 length: 15 amino acids. CDR3 DNA: TGTGCCAGCAGCCGAACAGGGGTGAGCTCCTACGACCAGTACTTC. Its protein product is CASSRTGVSSYDQYF.

CDR3 in amino acids: CASSQEGQENYGYTF. CDR3 coding DNA: TGTGCCAGCAGCCAAGAAGGGCAGGAAAACTATGGCTACACCTTC. The chain joins TRBV3-1 to TRBJ1-2; D unresolved. Trimming cost V 0 bases and J 2 bases, with 10 bases left between them. The germline CDR1 and CDR2 sequences are LGHDT and YNNKEL (reference sequence). The CDR3 consists of 15 residues.

V usage is TRBV5-4 and J usage is TRBJ2-5; D is perhaps TRBD1 (5 bases). The V gene lost 4 bases and the J gene lost 2 bases, with 15 bases spanning the gap. CDR3 size: 15 residues. The germline V gene has CDR1 SGHNT and CDR2 YYREEE (reference sequence). CDR3 sequence (DNA): TGTGCCAGCAGCCAATCGACAGCCCCACAAGAGACCCAGTACTTC. The encoded protein is CASSQSTAPQETQYF.

The gene calls are TRBV28 and TRBJ2-4; TRBD1 or TRBD2 may be the D gene (5 bases each). TRBJ2-7 explains the end of the DNA better; the J call may be wrong. CDR1 is MDHEN and CDR2 is SYDVKM in the germline V gene. This CDR3 is built from 14 residues. CDR3 in DNA: TGTGCCAGCAGTGCCTCCGGGACCACCTACGAGCAGTACTTC. Translating it yields CASSASGTTYEQYF.

J is TRBJ1-6 and V is TRBV30, with 7 bases identical to TRBD1. With 1 base clipped from V and 10 bases from J, the junction kept 7 bases outside the gene matches. Germline V lookup: CDR1 GTSNPN, CDR2 SVGIG (reference sequence). The CDR3 is 14 residues long. The CDR3 spells CAWSGAGGHSPLHF. As DNA, the CDR3 is TGTGCCTGGAGTGGGGCAGGGGGACACTCACCCCTCCACTTT.

The chain carries TRBV7-9 and TRBJ2-3, with unresolved D. The germline gives CDR1 SEHNR, CDR2 FQNEAQ (reference sequence). This CDR3 comprises 12 residues. Between the trimmed V and J ends, which lost 2 bases and 4 bases, there was a span of 4 bases. The CDR3 reads CASSLIADTQYF. The CDR3 DNA follows: TGTGCCAGCAGCTTAATTGCAGATACGCAGTATTTT. Looking up the rest from reference TRBV7-9 and TRBJ2-3 gives the full variable domain: DTGVSQNPRHKITKRGQNVTFRCDPISEHNRLYWYRQTLGQGPEFLTYFQNEAQLEKSRLLSDRFSAERPKGSFSTLEIQRTEQGDSAMYLCASSLIADTQYFGPGTRLTVL.

This chain uses TRBV6-2 or TRBV6-3 with TRBJ2-7, with 9 bases matching TRBD1. V trimming: 6 bases; J trimming: 4 bases; junction bases outside the gene matches: 7. The CDR3 has 14 residues. CDR1 and CDR2 (germline): MNHEY, SVGEGT. In nucleotides, the CDR3 is TGTGCCAGCAGGGACGGGGGACAGGGTTACGAGCAGTACTTC. Encoded protein: CASRDGGQGYEQYF.

CDR3 nucleotide sequence: TGTGCCAGCAGCACTGGACAGGCGGCGGGGAATGAGCAGTTCTTC. Its protein is CASSTGQAAGNEQFF. The chain has TRBV5-4 and TRBJ2-1, with D perhaps TRBD1 (7 bases). The CDR3 runs 15 residues. Germline CDR1 and CDR2: SGHNT and YYREEE (reference sequence). Trimming took off 4 bases at V and 7 bases at J, with 18 bases between the two ends.

The rearrangement links TRBV13 to TRBJ2-7; 11 nucleotides agree with TRBD2. The CDR3 loop spans 18 amino acids. Germline lookup yields CDR1 PRHDT and CDR2 FYEKMQ (reference sequence). V shed 2 bases, J shed 2 bases, and the junction held 11 bases outside the gene matches. The CDR3 loop is CASSLRLGLAARAYEQYF. The CDR3 nucleotides are TGTGCCAGCAGCTTACGTTTGGGACTAGCGGCCAGAGCCTACGAGCAGTACTTC.

CDR3 bases: TGTGCCAGCAGCTTTATCGGACAGGGCGAGACCCAGTACTTC. Protein: CASSFIGQGETQYF. The chain recombines TRBV7-2 with TRBJ2-5; the match to TRBD1 covers 8 bases. V trimming: 3 bases; J trimming: 5 bases; junction bases outside the gene matches: 5. Germline CDR1 SGHTA, CDR2 FQGNSA. This CDR3 comprises 14 residues.

V usage is TRBV12-3 or TRBV12-4 and J usage is TRBJ2-4; no clear D gene. This CDR3 spans 14 amino acids. Trimming pared 0 bases from V and 2 bases from J, leaving 5 bases between. CDR3 coding DNA: TGTGCCAGCAGTTTAGCATACTCCAAAAACATTCAGTACTTC. Translation gives CASSLAYSKNIQYF.

The chain has TRBV20-1 and TRBJ2-5; TRBD2 matches 7 bases. Per germline, CDR1 DFQATT and CDR2 SNEGSKA (reference sequence). The CDR3 contains 14 residues. The V gene end was trimmed by 1 base and the J gene end by 5 bases; junction bases not matched to a gene: 7. CDR3 coding DNA: TGCAGTGCTAGAGGGGGAGGGCCTTTGGAGACCCAGTACTTC. This translates into CSARGGGPLETQYF.

The J gene is TRBJ1-4, the V gene TRBV4-3, with TRBD1 identical over 7 bases. Germline lookup yields CDR1 LGHNA and CDR2 YSLEER. The ends lost 5 bases at V and 7 bases at J; junction bases unmatched: 7. The CDR3 consists of 14 residues. CDR3 nucleotide sequence: TGCGCCAGCAGCGCTAGACAGGGCGGTGAAAAACTGTTTTTT. Encoded protein: CASSARQGGEKLFF.

The V call is TRBV7-9, the J call TRBJ2-2; 8 bases are a match to TRBD2. This CDR3 is built from 13 residues. The junction had 2 bases not matched to a gene; V was cut back by 5 bases and J by 6 bases. CDR1 is SEHNR and CDR2 is FQNEAQ in the germline V gene (reference sequence). In nucleotides, the CDR3 is TGTGCCAGCAGCAATAGCGGGGCCGGGGAGCTGTTTTTT. It translates to CASSNSGAGELFF.